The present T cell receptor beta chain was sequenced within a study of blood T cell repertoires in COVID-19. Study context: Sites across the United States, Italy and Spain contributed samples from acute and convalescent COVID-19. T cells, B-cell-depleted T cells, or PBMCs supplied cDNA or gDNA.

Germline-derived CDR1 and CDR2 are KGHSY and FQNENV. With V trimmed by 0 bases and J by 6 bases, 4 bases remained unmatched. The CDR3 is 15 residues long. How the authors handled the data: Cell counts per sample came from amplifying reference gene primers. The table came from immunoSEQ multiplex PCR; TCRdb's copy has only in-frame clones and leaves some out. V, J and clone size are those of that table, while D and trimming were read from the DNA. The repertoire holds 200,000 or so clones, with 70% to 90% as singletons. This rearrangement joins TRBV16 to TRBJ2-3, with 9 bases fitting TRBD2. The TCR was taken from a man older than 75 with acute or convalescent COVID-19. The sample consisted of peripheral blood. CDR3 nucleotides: TGTGCCAGCAGCCAATCGAGGACTAGCGCGGATACGCAGTATTTT. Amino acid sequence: CASSQSRTSADTQYF.